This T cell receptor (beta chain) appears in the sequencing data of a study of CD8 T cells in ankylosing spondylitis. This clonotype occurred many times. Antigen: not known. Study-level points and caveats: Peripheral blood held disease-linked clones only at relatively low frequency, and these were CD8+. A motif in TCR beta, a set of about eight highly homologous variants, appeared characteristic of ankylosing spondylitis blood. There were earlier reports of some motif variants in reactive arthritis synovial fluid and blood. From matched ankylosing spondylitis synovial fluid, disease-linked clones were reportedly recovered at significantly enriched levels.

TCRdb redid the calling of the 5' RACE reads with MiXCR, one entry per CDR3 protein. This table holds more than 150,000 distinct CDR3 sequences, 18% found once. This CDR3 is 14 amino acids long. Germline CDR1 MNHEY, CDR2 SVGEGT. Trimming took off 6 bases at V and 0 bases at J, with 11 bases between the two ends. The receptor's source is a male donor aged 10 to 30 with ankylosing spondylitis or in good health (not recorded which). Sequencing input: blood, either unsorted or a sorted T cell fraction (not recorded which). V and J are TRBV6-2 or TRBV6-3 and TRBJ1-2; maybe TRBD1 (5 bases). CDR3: CASSDSPPNYGYTF. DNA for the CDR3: TGTGCCAGCAGCGACAGTCCCCCTAACTATGGCTACACCTTC.